This T cell receptor beta chain stems from a study of cytomegalovirus exposure and HLA in healthy donors. Study summary: The 120 validation repertoires matched the roughly 700 first-cohort repertoires in platform, a later analysis reported.

The ends were cut back, 6 bases at V and 0 bases at J, with 9 bases in the middle. Germline CDR1 and CDR2: MDHEN and SYDVKM. The CDR3 runs to 13 residues. Regarding the study as a whole: The study listed 150 to 200 cytomegalovirus-associated TCR beta chains.

Concerning this clone itself: Its antigen remains unknown.

Only in-frame clones appear in the TCRdb table, and some are missing; sequencing was by immunoSEQ multiplex PCR. The sample yields approximately 100,000 clones, around 89% seen once. The sample comprised PBMCs. This TCR came from a woman aged 18-29 years in good health and CMV-seropositive. V gene TRBV28 combines with J gene TRBJ2-7; D is possibly TRBD2 (5 bases). CDR3 DNA: TGTGCCAGCAGGACGGGAAGCTCCTACGAGCAGTACTTC. Its protein product is CASRTGSSYEQYF.